A single sample gave rise to the 23 T cell receptor beta chains below, sequenced in a study of control samples from healthy donors and cancer patients. Profiled with immunoSEQ multiplex PCR; TCRdb holds only in-frame clones, not every one. The sample lists about 39,000 clones, around 83% occurring once. Sequencing was performed on PBMCs. The receptors were sampled from an older woman with lung cancer.

This sequence joins TRBV7-9 and TRBJ1-2; 9 positions agree with TRBD1. The junction had 1 base not matched to a gene; V was cut back by 5 bases and J by 3 bases. Per the germline V gene, CDR1 is SEHNR and CDR2 is FQNEAQ (reference sequence). CDR3 length equals 13 residues. The CDR3 loop is CASSGTGHYGYTF. CDR3 sequence (DNA): TGTGCCAGCAGCGGGACAGGGCACTATGGCTACACCTTC.

The chain recombines TRBV7-2 with TRBJ2-4, with a weak D call TRBD2 (6 bases). From germline, CDR1 is SGHTA and CDR2 FQGNSA. V gave up 4 bases and J gave up 1 base, with 17 bases separating them. The CDR3 runs 17 residues. In DNA, the CDR3 is TGTGCCAGCAGCTCGAGTGGGGGGTTTCGCGCCAAAAACATTCAGTACTTC. Protein product: CASSSSGGFRAKNIQYF.

This clone appeared a single time. The chain combines TRBV5-4 with TRBJ2-1; maybe TRBD1 (6 bases). V was cut by 4 bases and J by 10 bases, with 12 bases left in between. CDR1 SGHNT and CDR2 YYREEE come from the germline V gene (reference sequence). The CDR3 extends over 12 amino acids. Here the CDR3 reads CASSLQGNEQFF. The CDR3 nucleotides are TGTGCCAGCAGCCTTCAGGGGAACGAGCAGTTCTTC.

The chain links TRBV5-6 to TRBJ1-2; D not certain. The CDR3 sequence is 17 residues long. Germline CDR1 is SGHDT and CDR2 is YYEEEE. Trimming took 2 bases from V and 6 from J, leaving 23 bases between them. The CDR3 here is CASSLIDFITQEDGYTF. Here the CDR3 DNA reads TGTGCCAGCAGCTTAATCGACTTTATAACTCAGGAGGATGGCTACACCTTC.

This rearrangement joins TRBV12-5 to TRBJ2-2; the match to TRBD2 covers 7 bases. With V trimmed by 5 bases and J by 6 bases, 0 bases remained unmatched. This CDR3 is 12 amino acids long. Germline V gene lookup returns CDR1 LGHNT and CDR2 FRNRAP. CDR3 loop: CASGAGAGELFF. The CDR3 nucleotides are TGTGCTAGTGGTGCGGGGGCCGGGGAGCTGTTTTTT.

The V and J genes are TRBV2 and TRBJ1-2; D unresolved. CDR1 and CDR2 from the germline V gene are SNHLY and FYNNEI. The CDR3 runs to 14 residues. Trimming shortened V by 4 bases and J by 0 bases, and 9 bases separated the two germline ends. CDR3 sequence reads: CASSGDGSNYGYTF. The DNA of the CDR3 is TGTGCCAGCAGTGGCGACGGTTCTAACTATGGCTACACCTTC.

The chain combines TRBV5-1 with TRBJ1-4; unclear D gene. The CDR3 length is 12 residues. Germline CDR1 and CDR2: SGHRS and YFSETQ. Between the trimmed V and J ends, which lost 6 bases and 8 bases, there was a span of 11 bases. CDR3 loop: CASKRTDEKLFF. The DNA of the CDR3 is TGCGCCAGCAAAAGAACAGACGAAAAACTGTTTTTT.

The genes are TRBV19 and TRBJ1-2; 10 bases line up with TRBD1. The CDR3 totals 14 residues. V shed 1 base, J shed 5 bases, and the junction held 1 base outside the gene matches. CDR1 is LNHDA and CDR2 is SQIVND in the germline V gene (reference sequence). The CDR3 sequence is CASSIAGQGYGYTF. The CDR3 DNA reads TGTGCCAGTAGTATAGCGGGACAGGGGTATGGCTACACCTTC.

The chain links TRBV11-2 to TRBJ2-5; TRBD1 matches at 8 bases. Germline V CDR1 and CDR2: SGHAT, FQNNGV. The trim removed 5 bases at V and 5 bases at J, leaving 16 bases unmatched. The CDR3 has 17 amino acids. CDR3 in DNA: TGTGCCAGCAGCATCGCCAGGGGGCTTAATATATATGAGACCCAGTACTTC. Protein product: CASSIARGLNIYETQYF.

The V and J genes are TRBV12-3 or TRBV12-4 and TRBJ1-2; D remains unclear. CDR3 length: 13 amino acids. V was clipped by 4 bases and J by 1 base, with 7 bases between them. The CDR3 DNA sequence: TGTGCCAGCAGTTCCGGGTTTAACTATGGCTACACCTTC. It encodes CASSSGFNYGYTF.

The V gene is TRBV3-1 (or the pseudogene TRBV3-2), the J gene TRBJ1-2; 7 bases are shared with TRBD1. The CDR3 runs 13 residues. Germline V gene lookup returns CDR1 LGHDT and CDR2 YNNKEL (reference sequence). V trimming: 4 bases; J trimming: 6 bases; junction bases outside the gene matches: 5. CDR3 coding DNA: TGTGCCAGCAGCCTCCGGACAGGAAATGGCTACACCTTC. This sequence encodes CASSLRTGNGYTF.

The chain joins TRBV7-9 to TRBJ2-7; D might be TRBD1 or TRBD2, each matching 5 bases. The CDR3 is 14 amino acids. CDR1 SEHNR and CDR2 FQNEAQ come from the germline V gene (reference sequence). Trimming shortened V by 3 bases and J by 0 bases, and 9 bases separated the two germline ends. The CDR3 DNA follows: TGTGCCAGCAGCTTGGGACGGATCTCCTACGAGCAGTACTTC. It codes for CASSLGRISYEQYF.

V gene TRBV5-5 combines with J gene TRBJ2-7; possible D gene TRBD1, 5 bases. The V gene's germline CDR1 is SGHKS and CDR2 YYEKEE (reference sequence). V dropped 2 bases and J dropped 0 bases, with 12 bases sitting between them. The CDR3 has 15 residues. The CDR3: CASSFSTDHSYEQYF. The CDR3 DNA sequence: TGTGCCAGCAGCTTTTCGACAGACCACTCCTACGAGCAGTACTTC.

This clone was picked up one time. The V and J genes are TRBV19 and TRBJ1-6, with 7 bases matching TRBD1. The CDR3 is 15 residues long. The V gene end was trimmed by 4 bases and the J gene end by 8 bases; junction bases not matched to a gene: 8. Looked up from germline, CDR1 is LNHDA and CDR2 is SQIVND (reference sequence). Here the CDR3 reads CASSKGQVGHSPLHF. In DNA, the CDR3 is TGTGCCAGTAGTAAAGGACAGGTGGGGCATTCACCCCTCCACTTT.

V usage is TRBV13 and J usage is TRBJ1-2; D is perhaps TRBD1 (6 bases). The CDR3 has 12 amino acids. V was cut by 5 bases and J by 6 bases, with 10 bases left in between. Germline values: CDR1 PRHDT, CDR2 FYEKMQ (reference sequence). In DNA form, the CDR3 reads TGTGCCAGCAGCCAACAGGGCGATGGCTACACCTTC. It codes for CASSQQGDGYTF.

The chain is built from TRBV5-1 and TRBJ2-2; 8 bases align to TRBD2. The CDR3 contains 15 residues. Trimming removed 6 bases from V and 4 bases from J; junction bases left unmatched: 8. Germline V CDR1 and CDR2: SGHRS, YFSETQ. The CDR3 reads CASTERETGTGELFF. In DNA, the CDR3 is TGCGCCAGCACGGAGCGGGAGACGGGCACCGGGGAGCTGTTTTTT. Looking up the rest from reference TRBV5-1 and TRBJ2-2 gives the full variable domain: KAGVTQTPRYLIKTRGQQVTLSCSPISGHRSVSWYQQTPGQGLQFLFEYFSETQRNKGNFPGRFSGRQFSNSRSEMNVSTLELGDSALYLCASTERETGTGELFFGEGSRLTVL.

The J gene is TRBJ2-1, the V gene TRBV7-6; 7 bases map to TRBD2. CDR3 length: 16 amino acids. The V segment lost 1 base and the J segment 9 bases; nucleotides outside the gene matches: 12. Germline values: CDR1 SGHVS, CDR2 FNYEAQ. CDR3: CASSLVPPGLVGEQFF. DNA of the CDR3: TGTGCCAGCAGCTTAGTTCCCCCTGGACTAGTCGGTGAGCAGTTCTTC.

The CDR3 DNA sequence: TGTGCCAGCTTATCACACCAGGGGGAAGCTTTCTTT. Protein product: CASLSHQGEAFF. The rearrangement joins TRBV18 to TRBJ1-1; D may be TRBD1 (6 bases). The germline V gene has CDR1 KGHSH and CDR2 LQKENI. This CDR3 comprises 12 residues. Trimming shortened V by 7 bases and J by 8 bases, and 14 bases separated the two germline ends.

V gene TRBV12-3 or TRBV12-4 combines with J gene TRBJ1-5; D gene ambiguous. CDR3 length equals 13 residues. V was cut by 5 bases and J by 7 bases, with 12 bases left in between. DNA for the CDR3: TGTGCCAGCAGTCGGTTAGAAACGCAGCCCCAGCATTTT. Protein product: CASSRLETQPQHF.

This clone has a single count. The V call is TRBV6-5, the J call TRBJ1-2; D is undetermined. Per the germline V gene, CDR1 is MNHEY and CDR2 is SVGAGI. V was clipped by 10 bases and J by 7 bases, with 13 bases between them. This CDR3 is built from 11 residues. The CDR3: CATTWGGGYTF. In DNA, the CDR3 is TGTGCCACCACATGGGGTGGTGGCTACACCTTC.

This clone was observed once. The chain recombines TRBV6-1 with TRBJ2-1; 12 nucleotides agree with TRBD2. Per germline, CDR1 MNHNS and CDR2 SASEGT. J gave up 0 bases and V 1 base, and 10 bases lay outside the gene matches. CDR3 length equals 20 residues. The CDR3 region has the DNA TGTGCCAGCAGTGAAGAAATAGGTGGACTAGCGGGAAGCTCCTACAATGAGCAGTTCTTC. This translates into CASSEEIGGLAGSSYNEQFF.

The gene calls are TRBV2 and TRBJ2-3; 10 bases are a match to TRBD2. Germline V gene sequence: CDR1 SNHLY, CDR2 FYNNEI. The trim removed 7 bases at V and 2 bases at J, leaving 3 bases unmatched. The CDR3 consists of 14 residues. The CDR3 is CASKGLAVTDTQYF. CDR3 nucleotide sequence: TGTGCCAGCAAAGGACTAGCGGTCACAGATACGCAGTATTTT.

V usage is TRBV19 and J usage is TRBJ1-6, with unresolved D. The V gene's germline CDR1 is LNHDA and CDR2 SQIVND (reference sequence). CDR3 size: 14 residues. V lost 7 bases and J lost 3, with 10 bases in between. Written as DNA, the CDR3 is TGTGCCAGTACTGGGCAGAACTATAATTCACCCCTCCACTTT. It translates to CASTGQNYNSPLHF.